Shown below are 20 T cell receptor beta chains from a single sample sequenced in a study of shared clonotypes between healthy human individuals. Profiled with immunoSEQ multiplex PCR; TCRdb holds only in-frame clones, not every one. This table holds about 2 million clones, 85% to 95% found once. The sequencing sample was made of naive CD4+ T cells sorted from blood. Subset described: CD45RA+ positively selected. All receptors derive from a man younger than 35 in good health.

The count of this clone is one. Other DNA sequences within the sample encode an identical CDR3. The rearrangement joins TRBV5-1 to TRBJ1-1; weak D call: TRBD1 (5 bases). The CDR3 covers 13 residues. Germline V gene data show CDR1 as SGHRS and CDR2 as YFSETQ. V was pared by 2 bases and J by 2 bases, with 7 bases between. The CDR3: CASSLGVNTEAFF. CDR3 bases: TGCGCCAGCAGCTTAGGGGTTAACACTGAAGCTTTCTTT. The variable domain in full, completed from reference TRBV5-1 and TRBJ1-1, reads KAGVTQTPRYLIKTRGQQVTLSCSPISGHRSVSWYQQTPGQGLQFLFEYFSETQRNKGNFPGRFSGRQFSNSRSEMNVSTLELGDSALYLCASSLGVNTEAFFGQGTRLTVV.

The chain recombines TRBV7-6 with TRBJ2-1; 12 bases fit TRBD2. Germline assignment: CDR1 SGHVS and CDR2 FNYEAQ. V lost 5 bases, J lost 9 bases, and 11 bases stayed unmatched. This CDR3 spans 16 amino acids. The CDR3 region has the DNA TGTGCCAGCAGCGGCATCCTAGCGGGGGGGCTGGGTGAGCAGTTCTTC. Its protein product is CASSGILAGGLGEQFF.

CDR3 nucleotide sequence: TGTGCCATCAGTGAGTCCCCCAAGAACACCGGGGAGCTGTTTTTT. This encodes CAISESPKNTGELFF. The chain uses TRBV10-3 and TRBJ2-2; no reliable D call. The CDR3 is 15 residues long. Trimming removed 0 bases at V and 1 base at J, with 6 bases between. Germline assignment: CDR1 ENHRY and CDR2 SYGVKD.

V and J are TRBV19 and TRBJ1-5; weak D call: TRBD1 (5 bases). The germline gives CDR1 LNHDA, CDR2 SQIVND (reference sequence). The CDR3 spans 16 residues. V lost 7 bases to trimming and J lost 5 bases, with 21 bases between them. CDR3: CASTPGTEGAYQPQHF. In nucleotides, the CDR3 is TGTGCCAGTACCCCCGGGACCGAAGGGGCCTATCAGCCCCAGCATTTT.

The table lists this clone with a count of one. This chain links TRBV14 with TRBJ2-3, with TRBD2 identical over 9 bases. V was clipped by 4 bases and J by 8 bases; unmatched bases: 7. From germline, CDR1 is SGHDN and CDR2 FVKESK. The CDR3 has 14 residues. The CDR3 DNA is TGTGCCAGCAGCCGAGCGGGGGGACCACTTACGCAGTATTTT. Translation: CASSRAGGPLTQYF.

This rearrangement joins TRBV7-2 to TRBJ1-1, with a possible D match to TRBD1 (6 bases). The length of the CDR3 is 15 residues. CDR1 is SGHTA, CDR2 FQGNSA, per germline. Trimming stripped 4 bases from V and 1 base from J, with 13 bases between. The CDR3 region has the DNA TGTGCCAGCAGCTGGGACACCCGAGGGAACACTGAAGCTTTCTTT. Amino acid sequence: CASSWDTRGNTEAFF.

About this clone itself: Other DNA variants within this sample encode the same CDR3. This chain joins TRBV19 and TRBJ2-7, with 10 bases that match TRBD1. The V gene end was trimmed by 4 bases and the J gene end by 0 bases; junction bases not matched to a gene: 3. Germline-derived CDR1 and CDR2 are LNHDA and SQIVND (reference sequence). This CDR3 has 15 amino acids. The DNA for the CDR3 is TGTGCCAGTAGTACGACAGGGGGCAGCTCCTACGAGCAGTACTTC. Encoded protein: CASSTTGGSSYEQYF.

CDR3 coding DNA: TGTGCCTGGAGTACAGGGGGCCGGGAAAAACTGTTTTTT. Translated, it gives CAWSTGGREKLFF. This chain uses TRBV30 with TRBJ1-4, with 9 bases matching TRBD1. J lost 8 bases, V lost 2 bases, and 3 bases had no gene match. This CDR3 has 13 residues. Germline CDR1 is GTSNPN and CDR2 is SVGIG (reference sequence). The full variable domain, rest sourced from reference TRBV30 and TRBJ1-4, is SQTIHQWPATLVQPVGSPLSLECTVEGTSNPNLYWYRQAAGRGLQLLFYSVGIGQISSEVPQNLSASRPQDRQFILSSKKLLLSDSGFYLCAWSTGGREKLFFGSGTQLSVL.

The sample holds one count of this clone. V usage is TRBV5-4 and J usage is TRBJ2-2; 9 bases are shared with TRBD2. The germline CDR1 and CDR2 sequences are SGHNT and YYREEE (reference sequence). The length of the CDR3 is 16 residues. The ends lost 10 bases at V and 2 bases at J; junction bases unmatched: 12. The CDR3 spells CAAGGSGGLNTGELFF. The DNA of the CDR3 is TGTGCCGCGGGAGGTAGCGGGGGCCTCAACACCGGGGAGCTGTTTTTT. Full variable domain (rest looked up from reference TRBV5-4 and TRBJ2-2): ETGVTQSPTHLIKTRGQQVTLRCSSQSGHNTVSWYQQALGQGPQFIFQYYREEENGRGNFPPRFSGLQFPNYSSELNVNALELDDSALYLCAAGGSGGLNTGELFFGEGSRLTVL.

This sequence joins TRBV7-2 and TRBJ2-3, with 10 bases aligning to TRBD2. CDR1 and CDR2 (germline): SGHTA, FQGNSA. Unmatched junction bases numbered 8, after V lost 1 base and J lost 4 bases. CDR3 length: 17 amino acids. The chain's CDR3 is CASSLGTSGKRSDTQYF. CDR3 DNA sequence: TGTGCCAGCAGCTTAGGGACTAGCGGCAAGAGATCAGATACGCAGTATTTT.

The chain combines TRBV4-1 with TRBJ1-2, with D perhaps TRBD1 (5 bases). This CDR3 is 14 amino acids long. With 4 bases removed from V and 8 bases from J, the gap between germline ends came to 17 bases. Germline loops: CDR1 MGHRA, CDR2 YSYEKL. Here the CDR3 reads CASSLQALTPGYTF. The CDR3 DNA reads TGCGCCAGCAGCCTACAGGCTCTGACTCCCGGCTACACCTTC.

The chain employs TRBV4-2 and TRBJ2-7; TRBD2 matches at 13 bases. Germline assignment: CDR1 LGHNA and CDR2 YNFKEQ. The CDR3 loop spans 18 amino acids. V shed 2 bases, J shed 4 bases, and the junction held 11 bases outside the gene matches. CDR3 residues: CASSQRTSGGRTMYEQYF. DNA for the CDR3: TGTGCCAGCAGCCAACGGACTAGCGGGGGCCGAACGATGTACGAGCAGTACTTC.

This chain uses TRBV10-3 with TRBJ2-7; TRBD2 agrees at 10 bases. CDR1 is ENHRY and CDR2 is SYGVKD in the germline V gene. CDR3 length equals 16 residues. J was trimmed by 0 bases and V by 4 bases; bases with no gene match: 6. CDR3 region: CAISALAGASSYEQYF. The CDR3 bases are TGTGCCATCAGTGCGCTAGCGGGAGCATCCTCCTACGAGCAGTACTTC.

The rearrangement joins TRBV19 to TRBJ2-1, with TRBD2 as a possible D gene (6 bases). Trimming removed 5 bases from V and 5 bases from J, with 13 bases in between. Per the germline V gene, CDR1 is LNHDA and CDR2 is SQIVND (reference sequence). CDR3 length: 14 amino acids. The CDR3 loop reads CASSFGTRDNEQFF. In DNA form, the CDR3 reads TGTGCCAGTAGTTTCGGGACTCGTGACAATGAGCAGTTCTTC.

The rearrangement links TRBV5-1 to TRBJ2-5; D call uncertain. The V end was cut by 0 bases, the J end by 5 bases, with 11 bases between. The CDR3 is 14 residues long. CDR1 and CDR2 from the germline V gene are SGHRS and YFSETQ. CDR3 protein: CASSLAIGRETQYF. The CDR3 DNA reads TGCGCCAGCAGCTTGGCCATAGGACGGGAGACCCAGTACTTC.

In its sample, this clone was seen once. J is TRBJ2-7 and V is TRBV4-3, with 10 bases fitting TRBD2. This CDR3 region has 16 residues. Germline CDR1 reads LGHNA; CDR2 reads YSLEER. The junction had 8 bases not matched to a gene; V was cut back by 1 base and J by 5 bases. The CDR3 loop is CASSQGPGTSVNEQYF. The CDR3 region has the DNA TGCGCCAGCAGCCAAGGTCCAGGGACTAGCGTAAACGAGCAGTACTTC.

This clone came up once. This chain joins TRBV18 and TRBJ2-1; 11 nucleotides line up with TRBD2. CDR1 KGHSH and CDR2 LQKENI come from the germline V gene. V lost 4 bases and J lost 10; bases outside the gene matches: 9. This CDR3 contains 15 residues. CDR3 region: CASSRLAGTLGEQFF. The CDR3 DNA reads TGTGCCAGCTCACGACTAGCGGGAACTTTAGGGGAGCAGTTCTTC.

The chain couples TRBV4-3 to TRBJ2-1; TRBD1 might be the D (6 bases). The CDR3 totals 13 residues. V was clipped by 7 bases and J by 9 bases, with 16 bases between them. In germline, CDR1 is LGHNA, CDR2 YSLEER. The CDR3 DNA reads TGCGCCAGCACCTACAGGGCTGGGGGTGAGCAGTTCTTC. It specifies CASTYRAGGEQFF.

The chain is built from TRBV10-3 and TRBJ2-7; D is uncertain. Trimming cost V 6 bases and J 2 bases, with 8 bases left between them. Per the germline V gene, CDR1 is ENHRY and CDR2 is SYGVKD. The CDR3 is 12 amino acids. CDR3 sequence reads: CAISPTTYEQYF. The CDR3 bases are TGTGCCATCAGCCCTACAACCTACGAGCAGTACTTC.

The V gene is TRBV28, the J gene TRBJ2-7, with 7 positions matching TRBD2. CDR3 size: 16 residues. Germline loops: CDR1 MDHEN, CDR2 SYDVKM. With 7 bases clipped from V and 0 bases from J, the junction kept 12 bases outside the gene matches. The CDR3 reads CASTPPGGLSSYEQYF. The CDR3 DNA sequence: TGTGCCAGCACCCCCCCCGGGGGGTTGAGCTCCTACGAGCAGTACTTC.